Listed below are T cell receptor beta chains from one sample, sequenced in a study of blood T cell repertoires in COVID-19. Using immunoSEQ multiplex PCR, the repertoire was profiled, and TCRdb retains in-frame clones only, with some absent. The sample lists roughly 250,000 clones; roughly 90% were seen once. The sequenced sample consisted of peripheral blood. These receptors were taken from a man aged 25 to 40 with acute or convalescent COVID-19. Each CDR3 is given with its conserved first and last residue. The order of the fields is V gene, D gene, J gene, CDR3 protein, CDR3 DNA. D genes are given only for firm matches.

TRBV5-1	TRBD1	TRBJ2-3	CASRRTGQDTQYF	TGCGCCAGCAGAAGGACAGGACAGGATACGCAGTATTTT
TRBV28	NA	TRBJ2-6	CASSPPFGATGANVLTF	TGTGCCAGCAGTCCACCCTTTGGGGCAACTGGGGCCAACGTCCTGACTTTC
TRBV29-1	NA	TRBJ2-3	CSHPGLGTDTQYF	TGCAGTCATCCGGGACTCGGCACAGATACGCAGTATTTT
TRBV6-5	NA	TRBJ1-1	CASSYSGGRTNTEAFF	TGTGCCAGCAGTTACTCGGGTGGACGGACAAACACTGAAGCTTTCTTT
TRBV2	TRBD1	TRBJ1-4	CAGSKDRGAGKLFF	TGTGCCGGCTCCAAGGACAGGGGGGCGGGAAAACTGTTTTTT
TRBV18	NA	TRBJ1-1	CASSPQGIDTEAFF	TGTGCCAGCTCACCACAGGGGATAGACACTGAAGCTTTCTTT
TRBV30	TRBD1	TRBJ1-5	CAWSPTGGHNQPQHF	TGTGCCTGGAGTCCCACAGGGGGCCACAATCAGCCCCAGCATTTT
TRBV6-5	NA	TRBJ1-1	CASSYRGLAVTEAFF	TGTGCCAGCAGTTATCGGGGGTTGGCGGTCACTGAAGCTTTCTTT
TRBV2	NA	TRBJ2-7	CASIPGRGPYEQYF	TGTGCCAGCATCCCGGGTAGGGGCCCCTACGAGCAGTACTTC
TRBV4-2	TRBD1	TRBJ1-5	CASSPGGQGKNQPQHF	TGTGCCAGCAGCCCGGGCGGACAGGGAAAGAATCAGCCCCAGCATTTT
TRBV19	TRBD2	TRBJ2-3	CASSSPPGGAGTDTQYF	TGTGCCAGTAGTTCCCCCCCCGGGGGGGCGGGCACAGATACGCAGTATTTT
TRBV5-5	TRBD2	TRBJ2-5	CASSLSGTGETQYF	TGTGCCAGCAGCCTTAGCGGGACGGGGGAGACCCAGTACTTC
TRBV7-2	TRBD1	TRBJ1-3	CASSLDGTGKGNTIYF	TGTGCCAGCAGCTTAGATGGGACAGGGAAGGGAAACACCATATATTTT